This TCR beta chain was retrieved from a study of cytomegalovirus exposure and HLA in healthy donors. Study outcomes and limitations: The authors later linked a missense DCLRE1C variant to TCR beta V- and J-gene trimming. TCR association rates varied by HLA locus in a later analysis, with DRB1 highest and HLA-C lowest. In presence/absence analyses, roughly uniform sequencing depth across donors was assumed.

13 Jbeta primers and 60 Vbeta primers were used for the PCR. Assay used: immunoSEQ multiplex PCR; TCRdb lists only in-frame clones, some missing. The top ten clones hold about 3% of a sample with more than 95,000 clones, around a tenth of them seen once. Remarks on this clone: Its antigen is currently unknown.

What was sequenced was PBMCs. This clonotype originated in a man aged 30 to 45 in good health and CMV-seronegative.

In DNA, the CDR3 is TGCGCCAGCAGCCCGGGACAGGGGGAAAGTAGAGCTGGCTACACCTTC. This gives the protein CASSPGQGESRAGYTF. V and J are TRBV5-1 and TRBJ1-2, with TRBD1 matching over 11 bases. The CDR3 has 16 residues. Germline trimming cut 4 bases from V and 7 bases from J; bases unmatched to any gene: 12. Germline V gene sequence: CDR1 SGHRS, CDR2 YFSETQ.